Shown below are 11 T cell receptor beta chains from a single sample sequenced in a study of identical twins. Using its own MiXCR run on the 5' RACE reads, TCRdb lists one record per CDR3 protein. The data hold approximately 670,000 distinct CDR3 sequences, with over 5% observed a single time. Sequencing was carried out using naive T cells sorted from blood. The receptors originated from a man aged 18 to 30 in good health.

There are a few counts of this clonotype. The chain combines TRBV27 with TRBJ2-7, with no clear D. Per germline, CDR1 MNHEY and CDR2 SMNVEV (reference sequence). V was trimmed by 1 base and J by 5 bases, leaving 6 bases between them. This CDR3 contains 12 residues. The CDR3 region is CASSLYGDEQYF. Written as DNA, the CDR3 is TGTGCCAGCAGTTTATACGGAGACGAGCAGTACTTC.

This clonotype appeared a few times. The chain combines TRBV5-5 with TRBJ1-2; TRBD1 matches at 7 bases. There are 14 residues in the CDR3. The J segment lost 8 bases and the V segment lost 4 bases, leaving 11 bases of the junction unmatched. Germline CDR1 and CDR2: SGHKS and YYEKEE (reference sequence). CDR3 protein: CASSPGTAPGGYTF. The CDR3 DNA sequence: TGTGCCAGCAGCCCCGGGACAGCCCCTGGCGGCTACACCTTC.

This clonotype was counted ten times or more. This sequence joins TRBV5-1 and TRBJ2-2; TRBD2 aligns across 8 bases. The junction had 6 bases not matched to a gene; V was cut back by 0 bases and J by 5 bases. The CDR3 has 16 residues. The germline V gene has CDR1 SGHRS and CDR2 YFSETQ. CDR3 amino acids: CASSLVGLGVTGELFF. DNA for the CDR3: TGCGCCAGCAGCTTGGTGGGACTAGGAGTTACCGGGGAGCTGTTTTTT.

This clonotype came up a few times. CDR3 sequence (DNA): TGTGCCAGCCAATTGGGGGGGAACACTGAAGCTTTCTTT. This gives the protein CASQLGGNTEAFF. The V call is TRBV7-9, the J call TRBJ1-1, with a possible D match to TRBD1 (5 bases). The germline gives CDR1 SEHNR, CDR2 FQNEAQ (reference sequence). Trimming pared 8 bases from V and 1 base from J, leaving 11 bases between. This CDR3 contains 13 residues.

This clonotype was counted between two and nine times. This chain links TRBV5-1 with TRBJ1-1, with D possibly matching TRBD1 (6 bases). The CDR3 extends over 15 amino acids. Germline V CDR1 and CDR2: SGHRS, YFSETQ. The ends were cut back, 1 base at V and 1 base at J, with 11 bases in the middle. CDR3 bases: TGCGCCAGCAGCTTGAGTGGGGGCCGGAACACTGAAGCTTTCTTT. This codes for CASSLSGGRNTEAFF.

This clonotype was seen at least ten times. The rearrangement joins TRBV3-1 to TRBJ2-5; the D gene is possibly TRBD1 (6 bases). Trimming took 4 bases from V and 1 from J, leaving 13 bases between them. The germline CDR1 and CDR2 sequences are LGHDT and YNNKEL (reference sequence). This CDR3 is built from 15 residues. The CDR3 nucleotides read TGTGCCAGCAGCCCTCGACAGGCTTCCCAAGAGACCCAGTACTTC. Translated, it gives CASSPRQASQETQYF.

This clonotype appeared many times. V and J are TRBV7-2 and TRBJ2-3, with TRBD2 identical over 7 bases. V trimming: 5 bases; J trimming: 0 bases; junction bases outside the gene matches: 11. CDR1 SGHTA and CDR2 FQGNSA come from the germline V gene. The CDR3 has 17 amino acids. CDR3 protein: CASSPRTRIPSTDTQYF. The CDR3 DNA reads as TGTGCCAGCAGCCCGCGGACTAGGATACCTAGCACAGATACGCAGTATTTT.

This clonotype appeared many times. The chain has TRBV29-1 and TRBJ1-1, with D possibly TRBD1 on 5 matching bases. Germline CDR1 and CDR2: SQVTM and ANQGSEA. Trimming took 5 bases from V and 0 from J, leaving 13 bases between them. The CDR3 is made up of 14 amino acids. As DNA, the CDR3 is TGCAGCGTTAGAGAGCAGGGAGTGAACACTGAAGCTTTCTTT. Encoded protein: CSVREQGVNTEAFF.

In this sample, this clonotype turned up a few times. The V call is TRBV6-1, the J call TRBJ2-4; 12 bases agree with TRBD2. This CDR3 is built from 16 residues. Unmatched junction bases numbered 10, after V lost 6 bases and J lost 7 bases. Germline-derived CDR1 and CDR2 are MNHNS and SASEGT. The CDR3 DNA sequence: TGTGCCAGCAGAACTCCTAGCGGGAGGGAGGGGAACATTCAGTACTTC. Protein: CASRTPSGREGNIQYF.

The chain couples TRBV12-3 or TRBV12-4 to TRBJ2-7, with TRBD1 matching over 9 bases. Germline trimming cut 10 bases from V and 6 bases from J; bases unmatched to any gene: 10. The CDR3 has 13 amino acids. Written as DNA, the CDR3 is TGTGCCACCCTAAGGACAGGGGTTGGCGAGCAGTACTTC. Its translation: CATLRTGVGEQYF.

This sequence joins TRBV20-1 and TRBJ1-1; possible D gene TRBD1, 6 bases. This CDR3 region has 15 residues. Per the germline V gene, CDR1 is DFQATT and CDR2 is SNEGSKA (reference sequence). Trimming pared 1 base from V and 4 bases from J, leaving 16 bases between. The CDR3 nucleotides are TGCAGTGCTAGAGTACCAGGGAGGGGGGGCACTGAAGCTTTCTTT. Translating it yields CSARVPGRGGTEAFF.